This TCR beta chain was identified in a study of cytomegalovirus exposure and HLA in healthy donors. Study as a whole: From HLA-typed donors, an early data release held about 92 million unique TCRs. Of all 400 or so donors who were genotyped, roughly 85% belonged to the Caucasian-associated ancestry cluster.

This CDR3 has 19 amino acids. The PCR made use of 60 Vbeta and 13 Jbeta primers. The protocol was immunoSEQ multiplex PCR, while the TCRdb copy is restricted to in-frame clones and leaves out a portion. The data show about 210,000 clones, about 75% seen once. This clone was seen a few times. Its target is unknown. Findings and limits, study-wide: At a 0.05 false discovery rate, a later analysis found about 17,000 TCR beta sequences to be associated with HLA alleles.

The chain combines TRBV21-1 with TRBJ2-5; the table's D call TRBD2 went unverified against the DNA. TRBV21-1 is deemed a pseudogene. This clonotype was sampled from a male donor in good health and CMV-seronegative. The sample taken for sequencing was PBMCs. The CDR3 here is CASSHVLPGLAGGRETQYF. CDR3 nucleotide sequence: TGTGCCAGCAGCCATGTGCTACCGGGACTAGCGGGAGGGAGGGAGACCCAGTACTTC.